The clone carrying this TCR beta chain was recorded many times. Its antigen remains unknown. This sample was taken from a study of T-cell reconstitution after alpha-beta-depleted transplantation in children. General study results and limits: Reports say that about two months after transplant, the alpha-beta T cells came out of several hundred graft clones that had expanded. Diversity of TCRbeta at day 60 was high in some patients, arising from surviving recipient T cells and thymic progenitors. T-cell counts and diversity at one year post-transplant came mainly from newly produced T cells.

Trimming took 5 bases from V and 2 from J; bases not matched to a gene: 9. The V gene's germline CDR1 is SGHKS and CDR2 YYEKEE (reference sequence). The CDR3 consists of 16 residues. As it was prepared, the TCRbeta library received unique molecular identifiers. TCRdb processed the PCR reads anew with MiXCR; each CDR3 protein has one entry. Among roughly 250,000 distinct CDR3 sequences listed, around 8% were seen once. The sequencing used PBMCs, mostly from graft donor cells, collected 180 days after TCRalphabeta/CD19-depleted stem cell transplant. This clonotype was sampled from a male patient between 10 and 17 years old who had a stem cell transplant for acute lymphoblastic leukemia, so the T cells may come from the graft donor. The chain carries TRBV5-5 and TRBJ2-5; 10 nucleotides agree with TRBD1. The CDR3 coding sequence is TGTGCCAGCAGTCCCGGGACAGGGGTGAGGCAAGAGACCCAGTACTTC. This gives the protein CASSPGTGVRQETQYF.